The clone carrying this T cell receptor (beta chain) was seen more than once but under ten times. Its specificity is not known. This record comes from a study of CD8+ T cells in alopecia areata. Whole-study results and caveats: Significant decreases in scalp clonality and expanded CD8+ clones followed tofacitinib treatment.

Sequencing templates came from extracted RNA that was reverse transcribed into cDNA. The protocol was immunoSEQ multiplex PCR, while the TCRdb copy is restricted to in-frame clones and leaves out a portion. In the table there are just over 150,000 clones, around 71% of which are singletons. Treatment specified: oral pan-JAK inhibitor, 5-10 mg twice daily. The V end lost 5 bases, the J end lost 8 bases, and 7 bases lay between the germline ends. Germline CDR1 and CDR2: SEHNR and FQNEAQ (reference sequence). This CDR3 region has 11 residues. The sequence came from a human donor with alopecia areata. The chain is built from TRBV7-9 and TRBJ2-1; no reliable D call. The sample was CD4+ T cells sorted from blood, taken at week 4, from a patient treated with tofacitinib. The CDR3 bases are TGTGCCAGCAGCAGGACGGATGAGCAGTTCTTC. Protein: CASSRTDEQFF.